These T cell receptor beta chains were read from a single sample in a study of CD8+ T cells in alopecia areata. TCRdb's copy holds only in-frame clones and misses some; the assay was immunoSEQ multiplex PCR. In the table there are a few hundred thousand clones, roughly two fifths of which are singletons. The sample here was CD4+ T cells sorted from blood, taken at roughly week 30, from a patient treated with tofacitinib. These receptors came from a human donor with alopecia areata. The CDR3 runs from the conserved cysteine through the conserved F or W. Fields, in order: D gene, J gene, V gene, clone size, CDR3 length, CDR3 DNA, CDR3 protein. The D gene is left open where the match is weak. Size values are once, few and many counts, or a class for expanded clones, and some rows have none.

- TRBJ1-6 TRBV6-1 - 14 TGTGCCAGCTGTGGGGGTCAGGGAAACTCACCCCTCCACTTT CASCGGQGNSPLHF
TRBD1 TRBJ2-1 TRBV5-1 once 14 TGCGCCAGCAGCTTGGGACAGGGGGCAAGAGAGCAGTTCTTC CASSLGQGAREQFF
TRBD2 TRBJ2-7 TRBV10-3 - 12 TGTGCCATCAGCCGGGAGGGCCACGAGCAGTACTTC CAISREGHEQYF
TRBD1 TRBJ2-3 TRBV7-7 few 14 TGTGCCAGCAGCCAAGACAGGGGCACAGATACGCAGTATTTT CASSQDRGTDTQYF
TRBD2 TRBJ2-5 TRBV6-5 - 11 TGTGCCACTAGCGGGGTGGGGACCCAGTACTTC CATSGVGTQYF
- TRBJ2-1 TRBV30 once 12 TGTGCCGGCAGAAGCTCCTACAATGAGCAGTTCTTC CAGRSSYNEQFF
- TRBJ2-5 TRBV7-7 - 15 TGTGCTAGCAGCTTAGGGGGGTTAAGGCAAGAGACCCAGTACTTC CASSLGGLRQETQYF
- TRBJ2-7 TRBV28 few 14 TGTGCCAGCAGTAACACAATTCAGGGGGGCGAGCAGTACTTC CASSNTIQGGEQYF
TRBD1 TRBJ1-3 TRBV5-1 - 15 TGCGCCAGCAGCGACAGGGGAGGACCTGGAAACACCATATATTTT CASSDRGGPGNTIYF
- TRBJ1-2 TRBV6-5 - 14 TGTGCCAGCAGTTACTCGATGGGAAACTATGGCTACACCTTC CASSYSMGNYGYTF
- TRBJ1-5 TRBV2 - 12 TGTGCCAGCAGTGAATGGGGTCAGCCCCAGCATTTT CASSEWGQPQHF
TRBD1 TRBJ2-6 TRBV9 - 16 TGTGCCAGCAGCGTAGGACAGGGAGCTGGGGCCAACGTCCTGACTTTC CASSVGQGAGANVLTF
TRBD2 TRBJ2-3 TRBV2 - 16 TGTGCCAGCAGTACCGGGAGGGCACGGAGCACAGATACGCAGTATTTT CASSTGRARSTDTQYF
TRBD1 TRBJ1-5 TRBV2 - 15 TGTGCCAGCAACTCGACAGGGGCTCATGATCAGCCCCAGCATTTT CASNSTGAHDQPQHF
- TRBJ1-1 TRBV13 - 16 TGTGCCAGCAGCTTACAGTCCAGGCCCATGAACACTGAAGCTTTCTTT CASSLQSRPMNTEAFF
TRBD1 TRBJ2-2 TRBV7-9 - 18 TGTGCCAGCCAACGTAACTTCACAGGGGGCGTTAGAACCGGGGAGCTGTTTTTT CASQRNFTGGVRTGELFF
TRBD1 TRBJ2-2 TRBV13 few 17 TGTGCCAGCAGCTTAACCTACGGGACAGGTGGCACCGGGGAGCTGTTTTTT CASSLTYGTGGTGELFF
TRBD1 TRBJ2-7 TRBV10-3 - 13 TGTGCCATCAGCTGGGACAGCTCCTACGAGCAGTACTTC CAISWDSSYEQYF
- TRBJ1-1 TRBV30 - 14 TGTGCCTGGTCAGGATTACTCATGAACACTGAAGCTTTCTTT CAWSGLLMNTEAFF
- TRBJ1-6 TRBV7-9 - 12 TGTGCCAGCAGCTTAGCGAATTCACCCCTCCACTTT CASSLANSPLHF
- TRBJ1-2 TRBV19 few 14 TGTGCCAGTAGTGGCCGGACGGGATACTATGGCTACACCTTC CASSGRTGYYGYTF
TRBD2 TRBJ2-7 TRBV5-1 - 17 TGCGCCAGCAGCTTGGTGGCTAGCGGGAGTGGTTCCTACGAGCAGTACTTC CASSLVASGSGSYEQYF
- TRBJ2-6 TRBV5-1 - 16 TGCGCCAGCAGCTTGGTAGCAGGTAGCGGGGCCAACGTCCTGACTTTC CASSLVAGSGANVLTF
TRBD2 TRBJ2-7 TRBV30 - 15 TGTGCCTGGAAGACGGAATGGGCTAGCGGCTACGAGCAGTACTTC CAWKTEWASGYEQYF
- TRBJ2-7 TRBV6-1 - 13 TGTGCCAGCAGGAGGGGACGGATCTACGAGCAGTACTTC CASRRGRIYEQYF
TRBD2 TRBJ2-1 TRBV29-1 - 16 TGCAGCGTTGATGGACTAGCGGGGACCTCCTACAATGAGCAGTTCTTC CSVDGLAGTSYNEQFF
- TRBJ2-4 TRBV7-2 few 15 TGTGCCAGCAGCTTAGGGCCGGGTCAAGGAAACATTCAGTACTTC CASSLGPGQGNIQYF
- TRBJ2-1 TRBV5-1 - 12 TGCGCCAGCAGCCTAGACCGGGCTGAGCAGTTCTTC CASSLDRAEQFF
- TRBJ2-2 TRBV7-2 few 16 TGTGCCAGCAGCTTAGCTGAGGCCCCGATCACCGGGGAGCTGTTTTTT CASSLAEAPITGELFF
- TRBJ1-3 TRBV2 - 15 TGTGCCAGCAGCTCCGGGTCTTTCACTGGAAACACCATATATTTT CASSSGSFTGNTIYF
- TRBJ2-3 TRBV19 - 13 TGTGCCAGTAGTATAGCCAGCACAGATACGCAGTATTTT CASSIASTDTQYF
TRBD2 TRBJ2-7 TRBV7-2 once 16 TGTGCCAGCAGCTTACGAGCGGGAGGGAGCTCCTACGAGCAGTACTTC CASSLRAGGSSYEQYF
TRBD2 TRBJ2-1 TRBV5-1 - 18 TGCGCCAGCAGCTTCAGCGGGACTAGCGGGAGCTCCTACAATGAGCAGTTCTTC CASSFSGTSGSSYNEQFF
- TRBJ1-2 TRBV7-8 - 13 TGTGCCACCTCCCCAGGGGTGGACTATGGCTACACCTTC CATSPGVDYGYTF
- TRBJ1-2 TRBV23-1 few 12 TGCGCCAGCAGTACACCTAACTATGGCTACACCTTC CASSTPNYGYTF
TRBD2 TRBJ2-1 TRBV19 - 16 TGTGCCAGTAGTATAGTTATAGCGGGAGGATTTCCTGAGCAGTTCTTC CASSIVIAGGFPEQFF
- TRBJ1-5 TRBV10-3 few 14 TGTGCCATCAGTGGACAGCATAGCAATCAGCCCCAGCATTTT CAISGQHSNQPQHF
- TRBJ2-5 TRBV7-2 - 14 TGTGCCAGCAGCCGGATGAGAGGGCAAGAGACCCAGTACTTC CASSRMRGQETQYF
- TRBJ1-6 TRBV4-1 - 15 TGCGCCAGCAGCTCTCTTGAAGGGGATAATTCACCCCTCCACTTT CASSSLEGDNSPLHF
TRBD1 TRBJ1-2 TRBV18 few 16 TGTGCCAGCTCACCGAGGGACAGGGGAGCTAACTATGGCTACACCTTC CASSPRDRGANYGYTF
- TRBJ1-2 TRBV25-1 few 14 TGTGCCAGCAGTGAATATCAGGGGATAGGGGGCTACACCTTC CASSEYQGIGGYTF